This T cell receptor beta chain was identified during a study of T cell responses to AZD1222 COVID-19 vaccine. The sample holds a few counts of this clone. Its specificity is not known. Profiled with immunoSEQ multiplex PCR; TCRdb holds only in-frame clones, not every one. Of about 270,000 clones listed, roughly 93% are singletons. The study pooled second doses at about 4 or about 12 weeks. Study-wide findings and caveats: Only a handful of AZD1222 recipients, several in all, had baseline seropositivity. Donors were largely white British and mainly female; clonal diversity was possibly underestimated. Rises in breadth and depth of Spike-specific TCRs came after two AZD1222 doses.

This receptor was taken from an adult who received the AZD1222 COVID-19 vaccine. The material sequenced was peripheral blood, taken 28 days after the second AZD1222 dose.

Written as DNA, the CDR3 is TGTGCCAGCAGCTCCTCAGGGGGCGTTTATGAAAAACTGTTTTTT. Protein sequence: CASSSSGGVYEKLFF. The V call is TRBV9, the J call TRBJ1-4; 8 nucleotides align to TRBD1. This CDR3 is 15 amino acids long. From germline, CDR1 is SGDLS and CDR2 YYNGEE. V shed 4 bases, J shed 6 bases, and the junction held 8 bases outside the gene matches.